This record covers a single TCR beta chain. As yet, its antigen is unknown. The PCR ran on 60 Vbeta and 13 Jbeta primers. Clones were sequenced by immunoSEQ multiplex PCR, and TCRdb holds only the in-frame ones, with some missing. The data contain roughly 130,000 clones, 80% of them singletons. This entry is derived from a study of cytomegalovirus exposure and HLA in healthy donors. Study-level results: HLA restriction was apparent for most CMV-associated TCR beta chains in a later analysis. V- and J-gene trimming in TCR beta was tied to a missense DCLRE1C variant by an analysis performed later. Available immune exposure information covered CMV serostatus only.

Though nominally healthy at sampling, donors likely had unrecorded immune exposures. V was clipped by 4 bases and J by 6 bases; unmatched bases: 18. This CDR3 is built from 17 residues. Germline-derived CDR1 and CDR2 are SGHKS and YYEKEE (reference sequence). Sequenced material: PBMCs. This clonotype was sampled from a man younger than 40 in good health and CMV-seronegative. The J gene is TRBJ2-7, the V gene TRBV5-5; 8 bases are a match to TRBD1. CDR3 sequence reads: CASSGDTTRDRRGEQYF. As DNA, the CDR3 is TGTGCCAGCAGCGGAGATACTACTCGGGACAGGAGAGGCGAGCAGTACTTC.